In its sample, the clone carrying this T cell receptor (beta chain) was seen once. The source of the sample is a study of shared clonotypes between healthy human individuals. V lost 1 base and J lost 8, with 10 bases in between. In germline, CDR1 is SGHDT, CDR2 YYEEEE. This CDR3 spans 13 amino acids. TCRdb keeps only in-frame clones here, not all; method: immunoSEQ multiplex PCR. The sample lists 1,100,000 or so clones; 70% to 80% were seen once. Sequencing was done on a sample of memory CD4+ T cells from PBMCs. Subset: CD45RA-negative fraction. The clonotype was recovered from a man between 18 and 35 years old in good health. Some clones in this sample may be carry-over from other donors' samples. This chain links TRBV5-6 with TRBJ2-4, with TRBD2 as a possible D gene (6 bases). The CDR3 sequence: CASSLTGRHIQYF. The DNA of the CDR3 is TGTGCCAGCAGCTTGACGGGGAGGCACATTCAGTACTTC.